This T cell receptor beta chain was sequenced for a study of cytomegalovirus exposure and HLA in healthy donors. About the research overall: Among 350 to 500 genotyped donors, around 80% fell in the Caucasian-associated ancestry cluster.

General study results and limits: In a later analysis, a genetic analysis reported fewer productive-TCR N-insertions in an Asian-associated ancestry cluster than the cohort average. In a later analysis, at a false discovery rate of 0.05, some 15,000 TCR beta sequences were associated with HLA alleles.

Points on this clone: Antigen unknown.

The PCR had 60 Vbeta and 13 Jbeta primers. Clones were sequenced by immunoSEQ multiplex PCR, and TCRdb holds only the in-frame ones, with some missing. The top ten hold around 2% of the sample, which has under 200,000 clones, around 80% seen once. Trimming cost V 5 bases and J 9 bases; bases outside gene matches: 10. CDR1 is MNHNS, CDR2 SASEGT, per germline. This CDR3 is 14 amino acids long. The source material was PBMCs. The gene calls are TRBV6-1 and TRBJ1-5; 7 bases line up with TRBD1. The sequence came from a human donor in good health. The CDR3 reads CASSNGQASRPQHF. CDR3 bases: TGTGCCAGCAGTAATGGACAGGCCTCGAGGCCCCAGCATTTT.